This TCR beta chain was identified during a study of blood T cell repertoires in COVID-19. CDR3 length: 15 residues. The ends were cut back, 6 bases at V and 0 bases at J, with 13 bases in the middle. The germline CDR1 and CDR2 sequences are MNHEY and SVGAGI. The repertoire was sequenced with immunoSEQ multiplex PCR; TCRdb's copy has only in-frame clones and lacks some. The table includes some 520,000 clones, approximately 92% detected once. Sample: peripheral blood. The chain is built from TRBV6-5 and TRBJ2-3; D perhaps matches TRBD2 (6 bases). This TCR was recovered from a man aged 18 to 29 with COVID-19, enrolled during active disease. Here the CDR3 reads CASSGSGSSTDTQYF. The CDR3 nucleotides are TGTGCCAGCAGCGGTAGCGGTTCTAGCACAGATACGCAGTATTTT.